These 10 T cell receptor beta chains share one sample of origin, sequenced in a study of shared clonotypes between healthy human individuals. The naive CD8 fraction comprised CD45RO-negative cells positively selected for CCR7 and excluded terminally differentiated effector memory CD45RA+ cells. Only in-frame clones appear in the TCRdb table, and some are missing; sequencing was by immunoSEQ multiplex PCR. The sample shows around 2,000,000 clones, about 92% of them seen only once. The source material was naive CD8+ T cells from PBMCs. The receptor set was obtained from a young man in good health. Some clones in this sample may be carry-over from other donors' samples.

This chain links TRBV11-2 with TRBJ2-7, with D tentatively TRBD2 (5 bases). The CDR3 spans 15 residues. Germline values: CDR1 SGHAT, CDR2 FQNNGV. Trimming pared 0 bases from V and 0 bases from J, leaving 9 bases between. The CDR3 region is CASSLDIDYSYEQYF. CDR3 in DNA: TGTGCCAGCAGCTTAGATATAGACTACTCCTACGAGCAGTACTTC.

This clone occurred once. The chain uses TRBV7-3 and TRBJ2-3, with D unclear. Germline CDR1 reads SGHTA; CDR2 reads FQGTGA. Trimming pared 5 bases from V and 5 bases from J, leaving 11 bases between. The length of the CDR3 is 13 residues. CDR3 loop: CASSPSLRDTQYF. The CDR3 DNA reads as TGTGCCAGCAGCCCCAGCTTACGAGATACGCAGTATTTT.

The chain joins TRBV5-6 to TRBJ2-5; the D gene could be TRBD1 or TRBD2 (5 bases each). This CDR3 is 17 amino acids long. Germline CDR1 reads SGHDT; CDR2 reads YYEEEE. V shed 3 bases and J shed 3 bases, with 21 bases lying between them. DNA for the CDR3: TGTGCCAGCAGCTCCCGAGGGGCCAGGGTGGGAGAAGAGACCCAGTACTTC. It encodes CASSSRGARVGEETQYF.

The rearrangement links TRBV12-5 to TRBJ2-5; D perhaps matches TRBD1 (5 bases). The CDR3 extends over 14 amino acids. V was trimmed by 1 base and J by 7 bases, leaving 13 bases between them. Germline V CDR1 and CDR2: LGHNT, FRNRAP. The CDR3 bases are TGTGCTAGTGGTTTGGCAGGGCCCCAGGGGACCCAGTACTTC. Translated, it gives CASGLAGPQGTQYF.

This rearrangement joins TRBV10-1 to TRBJ1-2, with a weak D call TRBD1 (5 bases). Germline V CDR1 and CDR2: WNHNN, SYGVQD (reference sequence). The CDR3 runs to 13 residues. The V and J ends lost 3 bases and 3 bases respectively, with 8 bases between them. For the CDR3, the DNA is TGCGCCAGCAGTGAACGGGGCTACTATGGCTACACCTTC. Translating gives CASSERGYYGYTF.

This chain uses TRBV9 with TRBJ2-1; 10 bases fit TRBD2. This CDR3 has 20 residues. The V gene end was trimmed by 0 bases and the J gene end by 4 bases; junction bases not matched to a gene: 16. Germline V gene data show CDR1 as SGDLS and CDR2 as YYNGEE. The CDR3 nucleotides are TGTGCCAGCAGCGTAGGATCTCGGAGCGGGAGGGCCCTCGAGTACAATGAGCAGTTCTTC. Protein: CASSVGSRSGRALEYNEQFF. Using reference TRBV9 and TRBJ2-1 for the parts outside the CDR3, the full variable domain is DSGVTQTPKHLITATGQRVTLRCSPRSGDLSVYWYQQSLDQGLQFLIQYYNGEERAKGNILERFSAQQFPDLHSELNLSSLELGDSALYFCASSVGSRSGRALEYNEQFFGPGTRLTVL.

The chain employs TRBV4-1 and TRBJ2-5; 9 bases fit TRBD2. Losses at the gene ends were 0 bases for V and 4 bases for J; bases not matched to a gene: 3. Germline CDR1 MGHRA, CDR2 YSYEKL. The CDR3 loop spans 15 amino acids. CDR3 bases: TGCGCCAGCAGCCAAGATAGCGGGAGAAGAGAGACCCAGTACTTC. Its translation: CASSQDSGRRETQYF.

This chain connects TRBV7-9 to TRBJ2-7, with 12 bases matching TRBD1. V was clipped by 1 base and J by 7 bases; unmatched bases: 17. The germline V gene encodes CDR1 SEHNR and CDR2 FQNEAQ (reference sequence). This CDR3 comprises 19 residues. Here the CDR3 DNA reads TGTGCCAGCAGCTTAGTCAACATGGGACAGGGGGCGGCTACCCTTGAGCAGTACTTC. It specifies CASSLVNMGQGAATLEQYF.

J is TRBJ2-3 and V is TRBV6-1; D tentatively reads TRBD1 or TRBD2 (6 bases each). V shed 4 bases and J shed 8 bases, with 31 bases lying between them. The CDR3 loop spans 19 amino acids. The germline CDR1 and CDR2 sequences are MNHNS and SASEGT. The CDR3 is CASSVEPAALAGTLGTQYF. CDR3 sequence (DNA): TGTGCCAGCAGTGTAGAGCCAGCTGCACTCGCGGGGACACTTGGTACGCAGTATTTT.

The chain carries TRBV15 and TRBJ2-7, with 9 bases aligning to TRBD1. The CDR3 is 15 residues long. The V gene end was trimmed by 3 bases and the J gene end by 5 bases; junction bases not matched to a gene: 8. Germline CDR1 and CDR2: LNHNV and YYDKDF (reference sequence). The CDR3 is CATSSGQGQAHEQYF. The CDR3 DNA reads TGTGCCACCAGCAGCGGACAGGGGCAAGCGCACGAGCAGTACTTC.